This T cell receptor beta chain emerged from a study of control samples from healthy donors and cancer patients. Produced via immunoSEQ multiplex PCR; TCRdb's table is partial and in-frame only. The sample holds about 130,000 clones; around 90% are singletons and the top ten take about 2.5%. The CDR3 spans 16 residues. V gave up 3 bases and J gave up 0 bases, with 12 bases separating them. The germline V gene encodes CDR1 SGHRS and CDR2 YFSETQ. The source is a man younger than 30 in good health. V is TRBV5-1 and J is TRBJ1-4; the D gene is possibly TRBD1 (5 bases). The sequencing input was blood. The CDR3 region has the DNA TGCGCCAGCAGCTATGGGGACGAGGCAACTAATGAAAAACTGTTTTTT. Its translation: CASSYGDEATNEKLFF.